These T cell receptor beta chains were read from a single sample in a study of blood T cell repertoires in COVID-19. Data came from immunoSEQ multiplex PCR; TCRdb stores just in-frame clones and leaves some out. The sample contains 87,000 or so clones, around 90% of which appear only once. The specimen was peripheral blood. These receptors came from a woman in her 50s with active or convalescent COVID-19. Both conserved end residues are part of each CDR3. D genes are given only for firm matches. Rows may omit the clone size; those that give it use once, few, many or a size class.

clone size: -
J gene: TRBJ1-1
D gene: TRBD1
V gene: TRBV5-6
CDR3 DNA: TGTGCCAGCAGCTTCAGACAGGGAAGCATGAACACTGAAGCTTTCTTT
CDR3 protein: CASSFRQGSMNTEAFF

clone size: -
J gene: TRBJ2-5
D gene: -
V gene: TRBV3-1/TRBV3-2
CDR3 DNA: TGTGCCAGCAGCCGGACTGAACTAGAGACCCAGTACTTC
CDR3 protein: CASSRTELETQYF

clone size: -
J gene: TRBJ1-6
D gene: TRBD1
V gene: TRBV30
CDR3 DNA: TGTGCCTGGAGAGAACAGGGGATCTCACCCCTCCACTTT
CDR3 protein: CAWREQGISPLHF

clone size: few
J gene: TRBJ1-3
D gene: -
V gene: TRBV30
CDR3 DNA: TGTGCCTGGAGTGTACGCAGCTCTGGAAACACCATATATTTT
CDR3 protein: CAWSVRSSGNTIYF

clone size: -
J gene: TRBJ2-3
D gene: TRBD2
V gene: TRBV6-6
CDR3 DNA: TGTGCCAGCAGCCTCCGGACTAGCGGGGGGGCTCAAGTCTTCACAGATACGCAGTATTTT
CDR3 protein: CASSLRTSGGAQVFTDTQYF

clone size: -
J gene: TRBJ1-2
D gene: TRBD1
V gene: TRBV5-3
CDR3 DNA: TGTGCCAGAAGCTTTAATGGTGACAGGGGCTATGGCTACACCTTC
CDR3 protein: CARSFNGDRGYGYTF

clone size: once
J gene: TRBJ1-1
D gene: -
V gene: TRBV9
CDR3 DNA: TGTGCCAGCAGCGTAGAAGGACACGCGAACACTGAAGCTTTCTTT
CDR3 protein: CASSVEGHANTEAFF

clone size: few
J gene: TRBJ1-3
D gene: -
V gene: TRBV19
CDR3 DNA: TGTGCCACGAGCTGGTCCCCTGGAAACACCATATATTTT
CDR3 protein: CATSWSPGNTIYF

clone size: -
J gene: TRBJ1-2
D gene: TRBD1
V gene: TRBV6-5
CDR3 DNA: TGTGCCAGCAGTAAGGGACAGGGGGCAGTTGGCTACACCTTC
CDR3 protein: CASSKGQGAVGYTF

clone size: -
J gene: TRBJ2-7
D gene: TRBD2
V gene: TRBV3-1/TRBV3-2
CDR3 DNA: TGTGCCAGCAGCCAGTTCGGGGGGGCGCAATTGAACGAGCAGTACTTC
CDR3 protein: CASSQFGGAQLNEQYF

clone size: -
J gene: TRBJ2-3
D gene: -
V gene: TRBV19
CDR3 DNA: TGTGCCAGTAGTATAAATCATAGGGGGACAGATACGCAGTATTTT
CDR3 protein: CASSINHRGTDTQYF

clone size: once
J gene: TRBJ2-3
D gene: TRBD2
V gene: TRBV3-1/TRBV3-2
CDR3 DNA: TGTGCCAGCAGCCAAGACGGGCTAGCGGGGGCTAGCACAGATACGCAGTATTTT
CDR3 protein: CASSQDGLAGASTDTQYF

clone size: once
J gene: TRBJ1-1
D gene: -
V gene: TRBV27
CDR3 DNA: TGTGCCAGCAGGAAACAGCCGAACACTGAAGCTTTCTTT
CDR3 protein: CASRKQPNTEAFF

clone size: -
J gene: TRBJ1-6
D gene: -
V gene: TRBV7-2
CDR3 DNA: TGTGCCAGCAGCGGGGGCCAGATAGGTTCACCCCTCCACTTT
CDR3 protein: CASSGGQIGSPLHF

clone size: -
J gene: TRBJ2-7
D gene: -
V gene: TRBV15
CDR3 DNA: TGTGCCACCAGCAGAGATAACAGGGACGAGCAGTACTTC
CDR3 protein: CATSRDNRDEQYF

clone size: once
J gene: TRBJ2-7
D gene: -
V gene: TRBV5-1
CDR3 DNA: TGCGCCAGCAGCTTGGGAGATGATACCTACGAGCAGTACTTC
CDR3 protein: CASSLGDDTYEQYF

clone size: -
J gene: TRBJ2-1
D gene: -
V gene: TRBV27
CDR3 DNA: TGTGCCAGCAGTTGGGCAGCTTCATCCTACAATGAGCAGTTCTTC
CDR3 protein: CASSWAASSYNEQFF

clone size: -
J gene: TRBJ2-7
D gene: -
V gene: TRBV9
CDR3 DNA: TGTGCCAGCAGCTCCGAGGGAAGGTCCTACGAGCAGTACTTC
CDR3 protein: CASSSEGRSYEQYF

clone size: -
J gene: TRBJ2-3
D gene: -
V gene: TRBV29-1
CDR3 DNA: TGCAGCGCCCGGGGGACAGATACGCAGTATTTT
CDR3 protein: CSARGTDTQYF

clone size: -
J gene: TRBJ1-1
D gene: -
V gene: TRBV5-1
CDR3 DNA: TGCGCCAGCAGCCAGGACTTTAGGAACACTGAAGCTTTCTTT
CDR3 protein: CASSQDFRNTEAFF

clone size: -
J gene: TRBJ2-7
D gene: TRBD2
V gene: TRBV11-2
CDR3 DNA: TGTGCCAGCAGCTTAGATTCCCTGCTAGCGGGGAACTACGAGCAGTACTTC
CDR3 protein: CASSLDSLLAGNYEQYF

clone size: -
J gene: TRBJ1-6
D gene: -
V gene: TRBV6-6
CDR3 DNA: TGTGCCAGCACCACCTCGGGGCCCCTCCACTTT
CDR3 protein: CASTTSGPLHF

clone size: -
J gene: TRBJ2-5
D gene: TRBD1
V gene: TRBV5-1
CDR3 DNA: TGCGCCAGCAGCTCGGGACAGGTCCTAGAGACCCAGTACTTC
CDR3 protein: CASSSGQVLETQYF

clone size: -
J gene: TRBJ1-4
D gene: TRBD1
V gene: TRBV19
CDR3 DNA: TGTGCCAGCATAGGGACCGGGACAGGAAATGAAAAACTGTTTTTT
CDR3 protein: CASIGTGTGNEKLFF

clone size: -
J gene: TRBJ1-1
D gene: -
V gene: TRBV4-2
CDR3 DNA: TGTGCCAGCAGCCAAGATGTGGGCGCTGAAGCTTTCTTT
CDR3 protein: CASSQDVGAEAFF

clone size: -
J gene: TRBJ2-7
D gene: TRBD2
V gene: TRBV27
CDR3 DNA: TGTGCCAGCAGTTCCCGGGGGGGTGGGAACTACGAGCAGTACTTC
CDR3 protein: CASSSRGGGNYEQYF

clone size: once
J gene: TRBJ1-1
D gene: -
V gene: TRBV9
CDR3 DNA: TGTGCCAGCAGCGTAGTACAGTCCATGAACACTGAAGCTTTCTTT
CDR3 protein: CASSVVQSMNTEAFF

clone size: -
J gene: TRBJ2-7
D gene: -
V gene: TRBV25-1
CDR3 DNA: TGTGCCAGCAGTGAATACAGGGCCGAGCAGTACTTC
CDR3 protein: CASSEYRAEQYF

clone size: -
J gene: TRBJ2-3
D gene: TRBD2
V gene: TRBV3-1/TRBV3-2
CDR3 DNA: TGTGCCAGCAGGGAAAAGCGGGGGGTCACAGATACGCAGTATTTT
CDR3 protein: CASREKRGVTDTQYF

clone size: -
J gene: TRBJ1-1
D gene: -
V gene: TRBV18
CDR3 DNA: TGTGCCAGCTCCCAGAGACAGGCGACGAACACTGAAGCTTTCTTT
CDR3 protein: CASSQRQATNTEAFF